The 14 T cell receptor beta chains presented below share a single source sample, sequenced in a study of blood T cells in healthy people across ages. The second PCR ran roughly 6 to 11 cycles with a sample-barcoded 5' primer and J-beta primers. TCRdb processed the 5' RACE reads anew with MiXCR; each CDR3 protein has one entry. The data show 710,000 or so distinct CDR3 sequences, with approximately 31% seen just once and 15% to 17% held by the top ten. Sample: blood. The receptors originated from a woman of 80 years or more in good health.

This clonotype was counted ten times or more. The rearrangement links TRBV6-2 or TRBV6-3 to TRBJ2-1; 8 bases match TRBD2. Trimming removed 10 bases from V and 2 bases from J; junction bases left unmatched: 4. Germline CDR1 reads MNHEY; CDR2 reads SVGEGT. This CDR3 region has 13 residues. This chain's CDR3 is CAIAGGTYNEQFF. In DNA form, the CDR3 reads TGTGCCATCGCGGGGGGAACCTACAATGAGCAGTTCTTC.

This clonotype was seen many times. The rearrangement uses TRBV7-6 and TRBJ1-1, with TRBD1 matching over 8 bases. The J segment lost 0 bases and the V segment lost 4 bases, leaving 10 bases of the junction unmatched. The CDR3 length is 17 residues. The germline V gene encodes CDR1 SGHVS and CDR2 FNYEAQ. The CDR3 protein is CASSSLDREVLNTEAFF. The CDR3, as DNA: TGTGCCAGCAGCTCCCTGGACAGGGAGGTCCTGAACACTGAAGCTTTCTTT. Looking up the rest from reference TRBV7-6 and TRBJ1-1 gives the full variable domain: GAGVSQSPRYKVTKRGQDVALRCDPISGHVSLYWYRQALGQGPEFLTYFNYEAQQDKSGLPNDRFSAERPEGSISTLTIQRTEQRDSAMYRCASSSLDREVLNTEAFFGQGTRLTVV.

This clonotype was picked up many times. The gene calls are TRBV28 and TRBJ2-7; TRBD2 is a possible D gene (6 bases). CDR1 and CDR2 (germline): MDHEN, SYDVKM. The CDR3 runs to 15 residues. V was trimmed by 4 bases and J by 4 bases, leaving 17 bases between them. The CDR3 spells CASSSSGTDGYEQYF. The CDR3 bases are TGTGCCAGCAGTTCATCCGGGACTGACGGTTACGAGCAGTACTTC.

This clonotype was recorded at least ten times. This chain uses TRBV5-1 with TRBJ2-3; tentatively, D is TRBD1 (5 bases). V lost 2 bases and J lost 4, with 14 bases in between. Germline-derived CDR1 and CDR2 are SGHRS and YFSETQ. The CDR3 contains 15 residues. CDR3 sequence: CASSFQGSKADTQYF. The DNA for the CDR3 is TGCGCCAGCAGCTTCCAGGGATCAAAGGCAGATACGCAGTATTTT.

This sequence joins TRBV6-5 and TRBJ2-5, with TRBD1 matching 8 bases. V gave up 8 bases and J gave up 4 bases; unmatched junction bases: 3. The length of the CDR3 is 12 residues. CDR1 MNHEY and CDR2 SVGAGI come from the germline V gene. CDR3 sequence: CASRTGPETQYF. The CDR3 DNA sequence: TGTGCCAGCCGGACAGGGCCAGAGACCCAGTACTTC.

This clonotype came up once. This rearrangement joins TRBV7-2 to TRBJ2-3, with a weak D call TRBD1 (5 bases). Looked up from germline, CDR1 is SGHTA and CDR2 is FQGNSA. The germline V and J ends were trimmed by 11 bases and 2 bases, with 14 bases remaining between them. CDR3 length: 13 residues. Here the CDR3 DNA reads TGTGCCGACAGCCCCTCGTTCACAGATACGCAGTATTTT. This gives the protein CADSPSFTDTQYF.

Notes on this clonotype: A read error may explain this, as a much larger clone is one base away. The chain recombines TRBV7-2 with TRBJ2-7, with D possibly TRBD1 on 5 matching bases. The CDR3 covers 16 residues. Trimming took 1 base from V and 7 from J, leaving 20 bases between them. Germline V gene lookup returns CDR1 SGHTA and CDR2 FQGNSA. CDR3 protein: CASSLETGPRYNEQYF. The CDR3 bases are TGTGCCAGCAGCTTAGAAACAGGCCCGAGATACAATGAGCAGTACTTC.

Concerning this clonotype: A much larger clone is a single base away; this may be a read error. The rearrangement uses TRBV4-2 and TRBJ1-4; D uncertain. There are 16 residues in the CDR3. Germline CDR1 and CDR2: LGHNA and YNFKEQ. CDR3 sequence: CVSSQDGGRLGEKLFF. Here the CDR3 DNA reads TGTGTCAGCAGCCAAGATGGTGGGAGGCTGGGCGAAAAACTGTTTTTT.

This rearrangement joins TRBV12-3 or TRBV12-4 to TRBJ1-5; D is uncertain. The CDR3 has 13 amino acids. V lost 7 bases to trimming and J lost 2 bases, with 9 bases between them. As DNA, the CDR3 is TGTGCCAGCAAAGCAGGCGGCAATCAGCCCCAGCATTTT. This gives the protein CASKAGGNQPQHF.

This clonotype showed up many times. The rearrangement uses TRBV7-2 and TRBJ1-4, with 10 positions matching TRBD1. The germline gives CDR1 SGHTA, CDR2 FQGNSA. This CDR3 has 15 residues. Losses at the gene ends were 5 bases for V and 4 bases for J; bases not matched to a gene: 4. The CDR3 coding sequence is TGTGCCAGCAGCCTCGGGACAGGGGTTAATGAAAAACTGTTTTTT. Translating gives CASSLGTGVNEKLFF. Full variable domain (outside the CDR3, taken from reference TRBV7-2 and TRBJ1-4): GAGVSQSPSNKVTEKGKDVELRCDPISGHTALYWYRQSLGQGLEFLIYFQGNSAPDKSGLPSDRFSAERTGGSVSTLTIQRTQQEDSAVYLCASSLGTGVNEKLFFGSGTQLSVL.

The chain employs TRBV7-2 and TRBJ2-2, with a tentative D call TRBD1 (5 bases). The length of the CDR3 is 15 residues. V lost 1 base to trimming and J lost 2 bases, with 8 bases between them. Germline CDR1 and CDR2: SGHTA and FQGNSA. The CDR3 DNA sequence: TGTGCCAGCAGCTTAGTAGGGGTTAACACCGGGGAGCTGTTTTTT. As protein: CASSLVGVNTGELFF.

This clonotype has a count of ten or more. CDR3 loop: CASSKTSGGANEQFF. As DNA, the CDR3 is TGTGCCAGCAGCAAGACTAGCGGGGGGGCCAATGAGCAGTTCTTC. The rearrangement joins TRBV7-2 to TRBJ2-1; 14 bases are shared with TRBD2. This CDR3 comprises 15 residues. V lost 5 bases and J lost 6; bases outside the gene matches: 3. Germline V gives CDR1 SGHTA, CDR2 FQGNSA.

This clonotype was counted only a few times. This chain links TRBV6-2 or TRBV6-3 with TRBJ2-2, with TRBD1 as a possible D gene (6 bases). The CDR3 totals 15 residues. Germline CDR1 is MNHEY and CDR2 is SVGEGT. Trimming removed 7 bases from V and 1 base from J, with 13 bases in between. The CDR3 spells CASKRSTGNTGELFF. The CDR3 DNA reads TGTGCCAGCAAGAGGTCGACAGGGAACACCGGGGAGCTGTTTTTT.

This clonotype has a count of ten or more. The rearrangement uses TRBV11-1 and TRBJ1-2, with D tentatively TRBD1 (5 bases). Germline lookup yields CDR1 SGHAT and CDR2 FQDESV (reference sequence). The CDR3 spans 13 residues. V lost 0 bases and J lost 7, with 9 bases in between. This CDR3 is CASSLAGARGYTF. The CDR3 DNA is TGTGCCAGCAGCTTAGCAGGGGCTCGTGGCTACACCTTC.